The entry that follows covers one T cell receptor beta chain sequence. There is no known antigen for this receptor. No clone much larger than this one lies a single base away; base qualities are absent. The record originates from a study of shared clonotypes between healthy human individuals (TCRdb year 2020). Study-level background: The cohort comprised a couple of women and three men aged 18 to 49 years. Per donor, three plates each were used for CD4 naive and CD4 memory, two for CD8 naive, and one for CD8 memory. To estimate repertoire size and how much clonotypes are shared between individuals, the study performed deep sequencing of blood TCR repertoires from about 5 healthy adults. To increase sequencing depth and limit assay-specific biases, TCR repertoire library preparation and sequencing were carried out by different laboratories using diverse techniques. Per donor, leukapheresis produced somewhere between about 0.9 and 10 billion PBMCs.

CD8 naive samples consisted of CD45RO-negative cells that were positively selected for CCR7, yielding a CD45RA+CCR7+ population without TemRA cells. The donors were healthy, HIV-negative adults who had no recently reported acute infections or vaccinations. Every donor was a Caucasian adult living in Nashville, Tennessee, USA. Blood was obtained by leukapheresis, after which PBMCs were separated by Ficoll-Histopaque density gradient centrifugation and cryopreserved in liquid nitrogen vapor phase. Purity and quantity of every magnetically sorted T cell population were checked by analytical flow cytometry. Each sorted fraction had its genomic DNA isolated and then quantified by UV absorbance on a Nanodrop 2000c. TCR CDR3 regions were amplified from genomic DNA by multiplex PCR using the deep immunoSEQ assay. Genomic DNA extracted from each cell subset was distributed evenly over all wells of several immunoSEQ 96-well plates, and each plate served as one replicate. For sorted subsets, each replicate PCR was loaded with around 220 ng genomic DNA, equivalent to 30,000 or so T cell genomes. Purified libraries were measured with a Qubit 3.0 fluorometer, size-checked on a Bioanalyzer 2100, and measured again with the KAPA Library Quantification kit. Every immunoSEQ 96-well plate was sequenced on a dedicated single-read 150-cycle Illumina NextSeq 550 flow cell. For the original study's pipeline: Because the immunoSEQ output held only junctional sequences and lacked quality scores, the filtering could not match the filtering applied to full-length reads. Sequences were annotated with PyIR, a Python wrapper for IgBLAST v1.9, and V/J genes and CDR3 were assigned using IMGT germline references. Reads with weak V/J assignments (E-value above 1e-6), missing CDR3, stop codons, out-of-frame junctions, or ambiguous translated residues were removed. V3J clonotypes were defined by identical inferred V gene, J gene, and CDR3 amino acid sequence. Percentage overlap between repertoires was computed as shared unique clonotypes divided by the size of the smaller repertoire. Three approaches were used to assess repertoire richness: RTK rarefaction, the Chao1 estimator, and Recon v2.1 estimates of unobserved clonotypes. Generation probabilities were computed with OLGA for all TCRbeta clonotypes obtained by the gDNA method from four donors. What TCRdb holds here is the immuneACCESS table cut down to in-frame rearrangements. Part of the clones is not present; checked against another copy, under half of the missing clones reflect an unresolved V gene, and the others are unexplained. The V and J calls and clone size are taken from that table; D and trimming were inferred from the DNA. This sample gives about 1,800,000 clones in total; just under 95% of them show up just once. The ten biggest clones cover approximately 1% of the sample.

General findings and caveats noted by the study authors: Incomplete sequencing was indicated by rarefaction of sorted-subset datasets, despite the large sequencing depth. Naive subsets generally had larger estimated clonotype richness than memory subsets. Pairwise subsampling indicated that sequencing depth was expected to affect the degree of clonotype sharing among donors. Only blood was sampled, and tissue TCR repertoires likely differ from those in blood. Compared with non-shared clonotypes, the clonotypes found in all four sorted-subset donors had higher generation probabilities. When several donors were compared, the shared fraction of clonotypes was about 5% for naive CD4, roughly 3.4% for naive CD8, more than 2% for memory CD4, and less than 0.5% for memory CD8. Because the study included only a small number of donors, the genetic and exposure-history diversity represented was limited.

CDR1 is given as MGHRA and CDR2 as YSYEKL, both from the germline V gene. The trim is 2 bases for V and 4 bases for J, with a gap of 14 bases between the germline ends. The CDR3 covers 15 residues, taking in both the cysteine and the phenylalanine. Only the CDR3 region is kept as DNA, spanning 45 bases read in frame from base 1. The TCR comes from a man aged 18 to 30 in good health. The chain employs TRBV4-1 and TRBJ1-1; the D gene is perhaps TRBD1, from 6 matching bases. Sequencing was carried out using naive CD8+ T cells sorted from blood. The label giving this sample's cell subset or site can be read as: CD45RA+CCR7+. The CDR3 protein sequence reads: CASSQPQTGTTEAFF. In nucleotides, the sequence is TGCGCCAGCAGCCAACCTCAGACAGGTACCACTGAAGCTTTCTTT.